The 23 T cell receptor beta chains presented below share a single source sample, sequenced in a study of spatial heterogeneity in lung cancer. One entry per CDR3 protein, called by TCRdb with MiXCR from the 5' RACE reads. Seen here are tens of thousands of distinct CDR3 sequences, roughly an eighth observed once, and the top ten hold about 60%. Indicated time point: sample taken at primary tumor resection. Material for sequencing was whole RNA from tumor, nontumor lung or frozen PBMC, left unsorted. Here the sequenced sample was PBMCs, taken at surgery. These receptors came from a male donor with early-stage non-small cell lung cancer.

This clonotype was observed at least ten times. V is TRBV27 and J is TRBJ2-3, with no clear D. This CDR3 has 14 residues. Per germline, CDR1 MNHEY and CDR2 SMNVEV (reference sequence). V was shortened by 2 bases and J by 4 bases, with 10 bases between the two germline ends. The CDR3 protein is CASSLRAPSDTQYF. Written as DNA, the CDR3 is TGTGCCAGCAGTTTAAGGGCTCCGTCAGATACGCAGTATTTT.

This clonotype was seen more than once but under ten times. This chain connects TRBV5-1 to TRBJ1-4; D perhaps matches TRBD1 (5 bases). The CDR3 consists of 14 residues. Per germline, CDR1 SGHRS and CDR2 YFSETQ. V was pared by 0 bases and J by 8 bases, with 11 bases between. The CDR3: CASSLVGTEEKLFF. CDR3 coding DNA: TGCGCCAGCAGCTTGGTGGGGACCGAAGAAAAACTGTTTTTT.

This clonotype has a count of ten or more. The rearrangement joins TRBV7-9 to TRBJ2-3; D remains ambiguous. V was pared by 1 base and J by 5 bases, with 7 bases between. Germline values: CDR1 SEHNR, CDR2 FQNEAQ (reference sequence). This CDR3 comprises 13 residues. The CDR3 DNA is TGTGCCAGCAGCTTAGATAGGAGAGATACGCAGTATTTT. This sequence encodes CASSLDRRDTQYF.

The chain joins TRBV11-2 to TRBJ2-1; unclear D gene. Germline CDR1 reads SGHAT; CDR2 reads FQNNGV. CDR3 size: 14 residues. Trimming removed 4 bases from V and 8 bases from J, with 15 bases in between. This CDR3 is CASSSIRKPDEQFF. The CDR3 nucleotides read TGTGCCAGCAGCTCAATAAGAAAACCCGATGAGCAGTTCTTC.

A single count supports this clonotype. The rearrangement uses TRBV10-3 and TRBJ2-3; D unresolved. The CDR3 extends over 13 amino acids. Per germline, CDR1 ENHRY and CDR2 SYGVKD. The V end was cut by 2 bases, the J end by 4 bases, with 7 bases between. The CDR3 nucleotides read TGTGCCATCAGTGAGGCGACGGCAGATACGCAGTATTTT. Amino acid sequence: CAISEATADTQYF.

This clonotype came up many times. The rearrangement links TRBV7-9 to TRBJ2-7; possibly TRBD2 for D (5 bases). Trimming left V 4 bases short and J 3 bases short, with 13 bases between. The CDR3 covers 14 residues. CDR1 and CDR2 from the germline V gene are SEHNR and FQNEAQ (reference sequence). The CDR3 region has the DNA TGTGCCAGCAGCTACCCCGGGGAAGACTACGAGCAGTACTTC. Its translation is CASSYPGEDYEQYF.

The DNA of the CDR3 is TGTGCCAGTAGACGGGAGACCGGGGGCGAAAAACTGTTTTTT. It translates to CASRRETGGEKLFF. The chain has TRBV19 and TRBJ1-4; D is perhaps TRBD1 (6 bases). Trimming cost V 6 bases and J 8 bases, with 16 bases left between them. Germline V CDR1 and CDR2: LNHDA, SQIVND (reference sequence). CDR3 size: 14 residues.

This clonotype was found many times. V gene TRBV5-1 combines with J gene TRBJ2-1, with no clear D. Germline values: CDR1 SGHRS, CDR2 YFSETQ. V lost 4 bases to trimming and J lost 4 bases, with 9 bases between them. The CDR3 length is 13 residues. CDR3 amino acids: CASSVGYYNEQFF. In nucleotides, the CDR3 is TGCGCCAGCAGCGTTGGATATTACAATGAGCAGTTCTTC. Full variable domain (rest looked up from reference TRBV5-1 and TRBJ2-1): KAGVTQTPRYLIKTRGQQVTLSCSPISGHRSVSWYQQTPGQGLQFLFEYFSETQRNKGNFPGRFSGRQFSNSRSEMNVSTLELGDSALYLCASSVGYYNEQFFGPGTRLTVL.

This clonotype showed up just a few times. CDR3 sequence (DNA): TGTGCCAGCAGTTCCCATGGGGGGGGTCTCTACGAGCAGTACTTC. It yields the protein CASSSHGGGLYEQYF. V is TRBV28 and J is TRBJ2-7, with 7 bases that match TRBD2. Germline-derived CDR1 and CDR2 are MDHEN and SYDVKM. V trimming: 4 bases; J trimming: 3 bases; junction bases outside the gene matches: 9. The CDR3 runs 15 residues.

The J gene is TRBJ1-5, the V gene TRBV2; D not certain. V lost 2 bases, J lost 6 bases, and 11 bases lay in between. This CDR3 is built from 14 residues. Germline CDR1 is SNHLY and CDR2 is FYNNEI. This CDR3 reads CASSEFRAGQPQHF. In DNA, the CDR3 is TGTGCCAGCAGTGAATTTAGGGCGGGTCAGCCCCAGCATTTT.

The count of this clonotype is one. The chain has TRBV14 and TRBJ2-7; maybe TRBD2 (6 bases). Germline V CDR1 and CDR2: SGHDN, FVKESK. V lost 1 base to trimming and J lost 2 bases, with 9 bases between them. The CDR3 consists of 14 residues. The CDR3 protein is CASSQVGSTYEQYF. CDR3 sequence (DNA): TGTGCCAGCAGCCAAGTCGGGAGCACCTACGAGCAGTACTTC.

The chain is built from TRBV6-1 and TRBJ1-1, with TRBD1 as a possible D gene (6 bases). Trimming stripped 3 bases from V and 8 bases from J, with 19 bases between. CDR1 and CDR2 from the germline V gene are MNHNS and SASEGT. The CDR3 has 15 amino acids. DNA for the CDR3: TGTGCCAGCAGTGACGCAGGGGCCTTGATTTTGGAAGCTTTCTTT. This gives the protein CASSDAGALILEAFF.

The rearrangement uses TRBV6-5 and TRBJ2-2, with TRBD1 matching over 9 bases. Germline V CDR1 and CDR2: MNHEY, SVGAGI. CDR3 size: 16 residues. V lost 6 bases to trimming and J lost 0 bases; unmatched junction nucleotides: 5. The CDR3 protein is CASRTGGESNTGELFF. The CDR3 nucleotides are TGTGCCAGCAGGACAGGGGGAGAGTCGAACACCGGGGAGCTGTTTTTT.

This clonotype was detected only a few times. The V gene is TRBV20-1, the J gene TRBJ1-1; D not resolved. The CDR3 sequence is 13 residues long. The V gene lost 1 base and the J gene lost 4 bases, with 10 bases spanning the gap. Per the germline V gene, CDR1 is DFQATT and CDR2 is SNEGSKA (reference sequence). Here the CDR3 reads CSARVPSTTEAFF. As DNA, the CDR3 is TGCAGTGCTAGAGTTCCCTCTACCACTGAAGCTTTCTTT.

This clonotype was seen a handful of times. The V call is TRBV4-1, the J call TRBJ2-7, with 7 bases fitting TRBD1. The V segment lost 6 bases and the J segment 4 bases; nucleotides outside the gene matches: 12. CDR1 and CDR2 (germline): MGHRA, YSYEKL. The CDR3 runs to 15 residues. The CDR3 DNA reads as TGCGCCAGCAGTCTAGGGCAGGGGGATTTGTACGAGCAGTACTTC. Its translation is CASSLGQGDLYEQYF.

This clonotype was observed at least ten times. The chain employs TRBV18 and TRBJ1-1, with 9 nucleotides matching TRBD1. With 4 bases clipped from V and 1 base from J, the junction kept 4 bases outside the gene matches. Germline CDR1 KGHSH, CDR2 LQKENI. This CDR3 is built from 15 residues. The DNA of the CDR3 is TGTGCCAGCTCACGCCGGGACAGGGCGAACACTGAAGCTTTCTTT. Translated: CASSRRDRANTEAFF.

This clonotype came up many times. CDR3 region: CSVAGDSAVGANVLTF. The CDR3 DNA is TGCAGCGTTGCTGGGGACAGTGCAGTCGGGGCCAACGTCCTGACTTTC. This rearrangement joins TRBV29-1 to TRBJ2-6; the match to TRBD1 covers 7 bases. V dropped 4 bases and J dropped 4; count of bases not matched to a gene: 10. Germline V gives CDR1 SQVTM, CDR2 ANQGSEA. The length of the CDR3 is 16 residues.

This clonotype was detected a few times. V gene TRBV5-6 combines with J gene TRBJ2-3; TRBD1 might be the D (6 bases). Per the germline V gene, CDR1 is SGHDT and CDR2 is YYEEEE. V lost 4 bases and J 5 bases, leaving 20 bases between the germline ends. The CDR3 contains 16 residues. CDR3: CASSTPGTRSKDTQYF. Written as DNA, the CDR3 is TGTGCCAGCAGCACACCCGGGACACGGTCAAAAGATACGCAGTATTTT.

This clonotype appeared many times. The chain uses TRBV5-4 and TRBJ2-2; 7 bases are a match to TRBD2. V lost 3 bases, J lost 7 bases, and 9 bases stayed unmatched. The CDR3 extends over 15 amino acids. Germline lookup yields CDR1 SGHNT and CDR2 YYREEE (reference sequence). CDR3: CASSSSRERNGELFF. CDR3 DNA sequence: TGTGCCAGCAGCTCCTCGCGGGAGCGGAACGGGGAGCTGTTTTTT.

This clonotype has only a few counts. This chain joins TRBV11-3 and TRBJ1-1; D gene unclear. In germline, CDR1 is SGHNT, CDR2 YENEEA. V shed 2 bases and J shed 1 base, with 5 bases lying between them. The CDR3 is 13 amino acids. CDR3 sequence: CASSLFRNTEAFF. CDR3 sequence (DNA): TGTGCCAGCAGCTTATTCAGGAACACTGAAGCTTTCTTT.

This chain links TRBV20-1 with TRBJ1-1; a weak D match, TRBD1 (6 bases). The CDR3 length is 13 residues. Germline assignment: CDR1 DFQATT and CDR2 SNEGSKA (reference sequence). The germline V and J ends were trimmed by 6 bases and 1 base, with 12 bases remaining between them. CDR3 amino acids: CSATWGRNTEAFF. CDR3 in DNA: TGCAGTGCCACGTGGGGGCGGAACACTGAAGCTTTCTTT.

This clonotype occurred many times. V and J are TRBV10-3 and TRBJ2-2; possibly TRBD1 for D (5 bases). Germline-derived CDR1 and CDR2 are ENHRY and SYGVKD. The CDR3 has 13 amino acids. V shed 7 bases and J shed 4 bases, with 10 bases lying between them. CDR3 coding DNA: TGTGCCATCATGGACACCTCCACCGGGGAGCTGTTTTTT. It is translated as CAIMDTSTGELFF.

This clonotype was seen many times. This chain links TRBV7-9 with TRBJ1-1, with D uncertain. Deletions cut 4 bases from V and 1 base from J, with 7 bases between. Germline CDR1 reads SEHNR; CDR2 reads FQNEAQ (reference sequence). This CDR3 region has 13 residues. The CDR3 reads CASSSERNTEAFF. The DNA for the CDR3 is TGTGCCAGCAGCTCCGAGAGGAACACTGAAGCTTTCTTT. Together with reference TRBV7-9 and TRBJ1-1, the CDR3 gives the full variable domain: DTGVSQNPRHKITKRGQNVTFRCDPISEHNRLYWYRQTLGQGPEFLTYFQNEAQLEKSRLLSDRFSAERPKGSFSTLEIQRTEQGDSAMYLCASSSERNTEAFFGQGTRLTVV.